The T cell receptor (beta chain) under discussion was sequenced for a study of T cells after yellow fever vaccination (dated by TCRdb to the late 2010s). Regarding the study in general: The SMART-Seq v4 Ultra Low Input RNA kit was used to prepare libraries from fractions with low cell numbers. To track T-cell clones before and after primary and booster YFV17D yellow fever vaccination, bulk TCR alpha and beta repertoires were sequenced longitudinally. Blood samples were taken at several timepoints before and after primary and secondary immunization, and bulk PBMC replicates and cell subsets were isolated. Two healthy male donors, one aged 18 to 30 and one aged 30 to 40 years, made up the cohort.

Ten or more counts support this clonotype. Its antigen remains undetermined. No base-level quality is on record; no much larger clone is a single base apart. The CDR3 contains 16 residues, cysteine and phenylalanine counted. Only the CDR3 part of the read is kept: 48 bases, read in frame from the first base. CDR1 and CDR2 (MDHEN, SYDVKM) derive from the germline V gene. Relative to germline, V is 1 base shorter and J is 5 bases shorter, with 15 bases between their ends. TCRdb lists the instrument as Illumina NovaSeq 6000. TCR cDNA was synthesized by 5'RACE template switching, which introduced a universal primer site and unique molecular identifiers. Priming of cDNA synthesis was performed from both the TCR alpha and TCR beta constant segments. Two PCR steps were used to amplify libraries, with sample barcodes and sequencing adapters being added in the second step. Libraries were sequenced on Illumina HiSeq 2500 (2x100 bp) or NovaSeq (2x150 bp). Turning to the authors' computational methods: Demultiplexing of reads and collapsing into UMI consensus sequences were performed with MIGEC, and V(D)J alignment was carried out with MiXCR. Using edgeR on replicate PBMC samples, clonotypes were called vaccine-responding if FDR was below 0.01 and the log2 fold change was above 5 up to day 15. Each bulk clonotype received a CD4 or CD8 identity based on whether the sequenced CD4 or CD8 repertoire contained that clonotype at higher abundance. TCRdb passed the public sequencing reads through fastp at Q25 and MiXCR, retaining productive beta sequences. Every distinct CDR3 protein forms one entry, paired with its most common genes and DNA. These V and J calls originate from TCRdb's pipeline instead of the authors' own analysis. The sample table lists 250,000 to 400,000 distinct CDR3 sequences, around 4.4% of them with a count of one. The ten largest account for just under 20% of the sample.

Taken with the paper, the label for treatment or condition translates to: live attenuated yellow fever vaccine strain. Two biological replicates of bulk PBMCs were collected at each blood-draw timepoint. A standard Ficoll-Paque protocol was used to isolate PBMCs from peripheral blood. TriZol was used to extract RNA from bulk PBMCs, from CD4 and CD8 fractions, and from dextramer-positive and dextramer-negative fractions. Overall study results and their limits: Because abundant contaminating clonotypes from the bulk population could be contained in FACS-sorted repertoires, computational filtering was required. Most clones expanded after primary vaccination were re-detected after the booster (almost 98% of CD4 and roughly 87% of CD8), suggesting broad memory maintenance. A small share of clonotypes occurred in both CD4 and CD8 compartments, likely arising from convergent recombination. The secondary T-cell response was weaker than the primary response but faster, peaking on day 5 instead of day 15. The study included only a couple of donors, which limits how far the findings can be generalized.

The source is a man in his late teens or twenties who received the YFV17D yellow fever vaccine. The rearranged segments are TRBV28 and TRBJ2-1; the D gene cannot be named for sure. The sample here was PBMCs, taken 15 days after the yellow fever booster vaccination. The CDR3 amino acid sequence is: CASSLYLQRSDNEQFF. In nucleotides, the sequence is TGTGCCAGCAGTTTATACCTACAGAGGAGCGACAATGAGCAGTTCTTC. Full variable domain (CDR3 extended with the reference TRBV28 and TRBJ2-1 proteins): DVKVTQSSRYLVKRTGEKVFLECVQDMDHENMFWYRQDPGLGLRLIYFSYDVKMKEKGDIPEGYSVSREKKERFSLILESASTNQTSMYLCASSLYLQRSDNEQFFGPGTRLTVL.